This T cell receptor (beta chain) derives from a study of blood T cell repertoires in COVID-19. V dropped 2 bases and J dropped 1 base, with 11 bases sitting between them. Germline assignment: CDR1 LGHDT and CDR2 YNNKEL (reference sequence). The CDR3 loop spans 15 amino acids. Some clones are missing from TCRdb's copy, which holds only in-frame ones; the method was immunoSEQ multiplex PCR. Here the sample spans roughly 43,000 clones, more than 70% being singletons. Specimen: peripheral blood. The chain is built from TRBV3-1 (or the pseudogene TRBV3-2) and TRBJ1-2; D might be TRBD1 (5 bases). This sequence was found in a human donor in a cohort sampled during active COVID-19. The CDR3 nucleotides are TGTGCCAGCAGCCAATCAGGGAAGGGTAACTATGGCTACACCTTC. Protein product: CASSQSGKGNYGYTF.